The 21 T cell receptor beta chains given below trace back to one sample, sequenced in a study of blood T cell repertoires in COVID-19. TCRdb's table, derived via immunoSEQ multiplex PCR, lists solely in-frame clones and lacks some. The data contain over 90,000 clones, roughly 84% of them singletons. Sequencing was performed on peripheral blood. These receptor sequences come from a human donor in a cohort sampled during active or convalescent COVID-19.

The V call is TRBV5-1, the J call TRBJ1-2, with TRBD1 matching over 9 bases. Germline trimming cut 6 bases from V and 7 bases from J; bases unmatched to any gene: 10. Germline V lookup: CDR1 SGHRS, CDR2 YFSETQ. This CDR3 has 14 amino acids. The CDR3 sequence: CASTAGQGMGGYTF. CDR3 DNA: TGCGCCAGCACCGCAGGACAGGGGATGGGTGGCTACACCTTC.

The chain is built from TRBV12-5 and TRBJ1-2; D uncertain. V lost 7 bases and J 3 bases, leaving 15 bases between the germline ends. The CDR3 is 14 residues long. CDR1 and CDR2 from the germline V gene are LGHNT and FRNRAP. The CDR3 DNA follows: TGTGCTAGTGCTCCTCCCCAGGTGGACTATGGCTACACCTTC. As protein: CASAPPQVDYGYTF.

The V gene is TRBV11-1, the J gene TRBJ1-5, with 7 bases identical to TRBD1. The CDR3 is 14 residues long. CDR1 and CDR2 from the germline V gene are SGHAT and FQDESV (reference sequence). J lost 3 bases, V lost 5 bases, and 4 bases had no gene match. In nucleotides, the CDR3 is TGTGCCAGCAGCCCTGGGACAGACAATCAGCCCCAGCATTTT. This codes for CASSPGTDNQPQHF.

The gene calls are TRBV9 and TRBJ2-2; the D gene is possibly TRBD1 (6 bases). The CDR3 loop spans 14 amino acids. The germline V gene encodes CDR1 SGDLS and CDR2 YYNGEE. V shed 4 bases and J shed 4 bases, with 11 bases lying between them. This chain's CDR3 is CASSSTGTTGELFF. CDR3 bases: TGTGCCAGCAGCTCAACAGGGACCACCGGGGAGCTGTTTTTT.

The count of this clone is one. The genes are TRBV5-1 and TRBJ2-1; 8 bases fit TRBD2. This CDR3 has 16 residues. V lost 4 bases and J lost 0; bases outside the gene matches: 6. Germline V CDR1 and CDR2: SGHRS, YFSETQ. For the CDR3, the DNA is TGCGCCAGCAGCCTGAGCGGGGGCCCCTCCTACAATGAGCAGTTCTTC. Translation: CASSLSGGPSYNEQFF.

Regarding this clone: Other DNA sequences in this sample translate to the same CDR3. The V call is TRBV5-1, the J call TRBJ2-5, with 7 bases matching TRBD2. Germline V gives CDR1 SGHRS, CDR2 YFSETQ. V shed 4 bases and J 0 bases; nucleotides not matched to a gene: 9. This CDR3 has 16 residues. Here the CDR3 DNA reads TGCGCCAGCAGCCCGGGGACCGGGGGGTACCAAGAGACCCAGTACTTC. It is translated as CASSPGTGGYQETQYF.

This chain joins TRBV7-2 and TRBJ1-5; D gene uncertain. The length of the CDR3 is 13 residues. Trimming removed 5 bases at V and 6 bases at J, with 11 bases between. The germline gives CDR1 SGHTA, CDR2 FQGNSA. The CDR3 protein is CASSPNPGQPQHF. The CDR3, as DNA: TGTGCCAGCAGCCCAAACCCCGGTCAGCCCCAGCATTTT.

CDR3 loop: CAIRAGGSYEQYF. The CDR3 region has the DNA TGTGCCATCAGAGCCGGGGGCTCCTACGAGCAGTACTTC. The gene calls are TRBV10-3 and TRBJ2-7; weak D call: TRBD2 (6 bases). Between the trimmed V and J ends, which lost 6 bases and 0 bases, there was a span of 9 bases. This CDR3 region has 13 residues. The germline CDR1 and CDR2 sequences are ENHRY and SYGVKD.

The V and J genes are TRBV7-3 and TRBJ1-1, with TRBD1 identical over 7 bases. CDR1 and CDR2 from the germline V gene are SGHTA and FQGTGA. With 1 base clipped from V and 10 bases from J, the junction kept 6 bases outside the gene matches. CDR3 length equals 13 residues. In DNA, the CDR3 is TGTGCCAGCAGCTTAAGGGAGACAGGGTTAGCTTTCTTT. This sequence encodes CASSLRETGLAFF.

The chain links TRBV7-2 to TRBJ1-6; 8 positions agree with TRBD1. Germline CDR1 SGHTA, CDR2 FQGNSA. Losses at the gene ends were 5 bases for V and 9 bases for J; bases not matched to a gene: 9. The CDR3 covers 15 residues. The CDR3 nucleotides read TGTGCCAGCAGCCCCGCAGGGGGCCTGTTTTCACCCCTCCACTTT. Protein product: CASSPAGGLFSPLHF.

The chain combines TRBV19 with TRBJ1-2, with a possible D match to TRBD1 (6 bases). The germline V and J ends were trimmed by 4 bases and 3 bases, with 18 bases remaining between them. This CDR3 region has 16 residues. Germline V CDR1 and CDR2: LNHDA, SQIVND (reference sequence). In DNA form, the CDR3 reads TGTGCCAGTAGTAGTAGGTGGGACACCTCTTACTATGGCTACACCTTC. Its protein product is CASSSRWDTSYYGYTF.

This chain links TRBV5-1 with TRBJ1-2; 7 bases align to TRBD1. The trim removed 2 bases at V and 11 bases at J, leaving 9 bases unmatched. Germline-derived CDR1 and CDR2 are SGHRS and YFSETQ. The CDR3 covers 13 residues. The CDR3 region is CASSFGTETEYTF. DNA of the CDR3: TGCGCCAGCAGCTTTGGGACAGAAACTGAGTACACCTTC.

The genes are TRBV6-2 or TRBV6-3 and TRBJ1-2; no clear D gene. Deletions cut 6 bases from V and 6 bases from J, with 17 bases between. Germline lookup yields CDR1 MNHEY and CDR2 SVGEGT. The CDR3 spans 14 residues. DNA of the CDR3: TGTGCCAGCAGCGATAGTGGGCGACGGAATGGCTACACCTTC. Translating gives CASSDSGRRNGYTF.

The V and J genes are TRBV7-2 and TRBJ2-3; 12 bases map to TRBD2. Per germline, CDR1 SGHTA and CDR2 FQGNSA. CDR3 length equals 17 residues. The V gene end was trimmed by 1 base and the J gene end by 5 bases; junction bases not matched to a gene: 7. CDR3 loop: CASSLGASGGAGDTQYF. Here the CDR3 DNA reads TGTGCCAGCAGCTTAGGAGCTAGCGGGGGGGCTGGAGATACGCAGTATTTT.

V and J are TRBV6-1 and TRBJ1-5; unclear D gene. V was shortened by 2 bases and J by 2 bases, with 13 bases between the two germline ends. This CDR3 is 16 amino acids long. CDR1 and CDR2 (germline): MNHNS, SASEGT. CDR3 DNA: TGTGCCAGCAGTGAACCCGGGAGGGTGGGCAATCAGCCCCAGCATTTT. It encodes CASSEPGRVGNQPQHF.

The V gene is TRBV10-3, the J gene TRBJ1-1, with a weak D call TRBD1 (5 bases). The V end lost 5 bases, the J end lost 5 bases, and 24 bases lay between the germline ends. Germline V gives CDR1 ENHRY, CDR2 SYGVKD. The CDR3 has 17 amino acids. The CDR3, as DNA: TGTGCCATCAGTCCCGGAGGGGAGGTCCAAATAACGACTGAAGCTTTCTTT. Translating it yields CAISPGGEVQITTEAFF.

The chain couples TRBV19 to TRBJ1-5; no clear D gene. The germline V gene has CDR1 LNHDA and CDR2 SQIVND (reference sequence). V was clipped by 4 bases and J by 4 bases, with 17 bases between them. The CDR3 length is 16 residues. The CDR3 sequence: CASSRLMGSENQPQHF. CDR3 bases: TGTGCCAGTAGTAGGTTAATGGGGAGCGAAAATCAGCCCCAGCATTTT.

The chain uses TRBV19 and TRBJ2-7; 12 nucleotides agree with TRBD2. Germline V gene lookup returns CDR1 LNHDA and CDR2 SQIVND (reference sequence). J lost 0 bases, V lost 5 bases, and 14 bases had no gene match. This CDR3 spans 19 amino acids. The CDR3 spells CASSVTSGGPPRSSYEQYF. The CDR3 coding sequence is TGTGCCAGTAGTGTTACTAGCGGGGGGCCACCACGGAGCTCCTACGAGCAGTACTTC.

The chain carries TRBV7-9 and TRBJ1-6, with D maybe TRBD1 (5 bases). The germline V and J ends were trimmed by 5 bases and 7 bases, with 12 bases remaining between them. The CDR3 covers 14 residues. Germline lookup yields CDR1 SEHNR and CDR2 FQNEAQ (reference sequence). The CDR3 reads CASSRGTPNSPLHF. In DNA form, the CDR3 reads TGTGCCAGCAGCCGGGGGACCCCCAATTCACCCCTCCACTTT.

J is TRBJ2-5 and V is TRBV2; 16 nucleotides agree with TRBD2. The ends lost 5 bases at V and 5 bases at J; junction bases unmatched: 5. The CDR3 sequence is 16 residues long. CDR1 SNHLY and CDR2 FYNNEI come from the germline V gene. This chain's CDR3 is CASSPGLAGGRETQYF. CDR3 DNA: TGTGCCAGCAGTCCGGGACTAGCGGGGGGGCGGGAGACCCAGTACTTC. Complete variable domain (other parts from reference TRBV2 and TRBJ2-5): EPEVTQTPSHQVTQMGQEVILRCVPISNHLYFYWYRQILGQKVEFLVSFYNNEISEKSEIFDDQFSVERPDGSNFTLKIRSTKLEDSAMYFCASSPGLAGGRETQYFGPGTRLLVL.

This clone has a single count. The rearrangement links TRBV24-1 to TRBJ2-1; D remains ambiguous. Per germline, CDR1 KGHDR and CDR2 SFDVKD. With 3 bases removed from V and 5 bases from J, the gap between germline ends came to 4 bases. This CDR3 spans 12 amino acids. CDR3 amino acids: CATSDRDNEQFF. DNA for the CDR3: TGTGCCACCAGTGATCGGGACAATGAGCAGTTCTTC.